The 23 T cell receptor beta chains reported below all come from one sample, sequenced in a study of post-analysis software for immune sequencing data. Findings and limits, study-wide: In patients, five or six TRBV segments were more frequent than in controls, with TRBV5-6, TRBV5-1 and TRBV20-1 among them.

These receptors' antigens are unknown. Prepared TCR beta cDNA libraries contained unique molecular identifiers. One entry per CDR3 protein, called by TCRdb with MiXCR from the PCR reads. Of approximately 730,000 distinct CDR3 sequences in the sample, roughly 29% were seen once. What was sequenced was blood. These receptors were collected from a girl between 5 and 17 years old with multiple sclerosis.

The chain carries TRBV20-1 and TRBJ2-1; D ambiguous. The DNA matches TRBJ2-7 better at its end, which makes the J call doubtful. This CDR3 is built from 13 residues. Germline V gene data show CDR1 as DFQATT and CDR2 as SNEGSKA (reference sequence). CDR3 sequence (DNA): TGCAGTGCTATTGCAAGCTCCTACAATGAGCAGTACTTC. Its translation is CSAIASSYNEQYF.

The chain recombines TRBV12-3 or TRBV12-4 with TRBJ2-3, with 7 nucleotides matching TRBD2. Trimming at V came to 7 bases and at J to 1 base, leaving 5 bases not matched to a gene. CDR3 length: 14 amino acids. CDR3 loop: CASKRGMGTDTQYF. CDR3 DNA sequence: TGTGCCAGCAAGCGGGGAATGGGCACAGATACGCAGTATTTT.

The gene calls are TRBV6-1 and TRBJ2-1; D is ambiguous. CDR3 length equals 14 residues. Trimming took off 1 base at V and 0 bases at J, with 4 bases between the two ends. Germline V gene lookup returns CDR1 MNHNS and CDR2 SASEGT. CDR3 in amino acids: CASSEGSSYNEQFF. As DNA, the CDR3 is TGTGCCAGCAGTGAAGGGAGCTCCTACAATGAGCAGTTCTTC.

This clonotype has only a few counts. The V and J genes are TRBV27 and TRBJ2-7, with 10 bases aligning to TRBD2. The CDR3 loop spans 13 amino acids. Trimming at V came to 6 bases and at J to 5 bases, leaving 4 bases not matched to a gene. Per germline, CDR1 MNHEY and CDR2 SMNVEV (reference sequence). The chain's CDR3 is CASSLAGENEQYF. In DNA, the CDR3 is TGTGCCAGCAGCCTAGCGGGAGAAAACGAGCAGTACTTC.

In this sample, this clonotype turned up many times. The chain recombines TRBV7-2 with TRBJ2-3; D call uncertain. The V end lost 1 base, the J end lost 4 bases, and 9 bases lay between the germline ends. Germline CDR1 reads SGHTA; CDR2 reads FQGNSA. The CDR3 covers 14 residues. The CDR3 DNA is TGTGCCAGCAGCTTAGGGCATGCCCCAGATACGCAGTATTTT. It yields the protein CASSLGHAPDTQYF.

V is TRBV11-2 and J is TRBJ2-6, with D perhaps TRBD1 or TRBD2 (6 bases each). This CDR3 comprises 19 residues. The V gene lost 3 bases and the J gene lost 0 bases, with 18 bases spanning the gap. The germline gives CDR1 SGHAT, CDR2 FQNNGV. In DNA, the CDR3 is TGTGCCAGCAGCTTCCCCCCGGGCAGGGGACTCTCTGGGGCCAACGTCCTGACTTTC. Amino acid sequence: CASSFPPGRGLSGANVLTF.

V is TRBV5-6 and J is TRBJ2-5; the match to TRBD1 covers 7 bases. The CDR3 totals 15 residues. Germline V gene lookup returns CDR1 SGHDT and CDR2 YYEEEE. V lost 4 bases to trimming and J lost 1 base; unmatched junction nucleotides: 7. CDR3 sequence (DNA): TGTGCCAGCAGCGGGGACAGACCTTCCCAAGAGACCCAGTACTTC. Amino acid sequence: CASSGDRPSQETQYF.

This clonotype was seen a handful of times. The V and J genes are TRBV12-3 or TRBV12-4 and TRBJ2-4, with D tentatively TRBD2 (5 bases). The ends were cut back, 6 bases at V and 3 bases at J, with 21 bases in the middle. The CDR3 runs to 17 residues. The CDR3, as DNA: TGTGCCAGCAGCCCCATGAGGACGGGGTGGGGCAAAAACATTCAGTACTTC. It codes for CASSPMRTGWGKNIQYF.

CDR3 nucleotides: TGCAGTGCTAGAGGACGCGGAGGACTAGACTACGAGCAGTACTTC. Translated, it gives CSARGRGGLDYEQYF. The chain links TRBV20-1 to TRBJ2-5; TRBD2 matches at 7 bases. The DNA end favors TRBJ2-7, so the J call may be wrong. The CDR3 length is 15 residues. Germline-derived CDR1 and CDR2 are DFQATT and SNEGSKA (reference sequence).

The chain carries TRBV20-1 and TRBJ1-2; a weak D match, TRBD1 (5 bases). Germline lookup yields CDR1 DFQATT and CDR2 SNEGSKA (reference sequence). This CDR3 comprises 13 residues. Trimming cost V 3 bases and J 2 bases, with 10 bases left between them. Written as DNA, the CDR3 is TGCAGTGCTAGTGACGGGGGGAACTATGGCTACACCTTC. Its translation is CSASDGGNYGYTF.

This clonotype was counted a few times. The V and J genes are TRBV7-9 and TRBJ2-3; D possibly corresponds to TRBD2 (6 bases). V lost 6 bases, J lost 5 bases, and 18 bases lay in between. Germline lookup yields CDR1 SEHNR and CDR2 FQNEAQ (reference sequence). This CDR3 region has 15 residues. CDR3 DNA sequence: TGTGCCAGCAGAAGGGAGGAGATGTATGGAGATACGCAGTATTTT. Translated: CASRREEMYGDTQYF.

As DNA, the CDR3 is TGTGCCAGCAGAGCCTACCCACCGGCCAACACTGAAGCTTTCTTT. Its protein product is CASRAYPPANTEAFF. The chain uses TRBV6-5 and TRBJ1-1, with D uncertain. Trimming took 6 bases from V and 2 from J, leaving 16 bases between them. Germline values: CDR1 MNHEY, CDR2 SVGAGI. The CDR3 loop spans 15 amino acids.

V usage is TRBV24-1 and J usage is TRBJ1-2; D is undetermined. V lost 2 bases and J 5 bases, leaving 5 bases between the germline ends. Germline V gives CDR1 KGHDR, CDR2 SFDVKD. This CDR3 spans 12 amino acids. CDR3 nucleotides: TGTGCCACCAGTGATTGGATTTATGGCTACACCTTC. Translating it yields CATSDWIYGYTF.

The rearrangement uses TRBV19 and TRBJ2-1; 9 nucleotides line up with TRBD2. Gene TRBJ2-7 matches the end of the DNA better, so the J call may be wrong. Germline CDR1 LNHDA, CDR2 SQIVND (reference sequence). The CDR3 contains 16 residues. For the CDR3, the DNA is TGTGCCAGTAGTAGAACAGCGGGAGGAGTCTACAATGAGCAGTACTTC. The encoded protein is CASSRTAGGVYNEQYF.

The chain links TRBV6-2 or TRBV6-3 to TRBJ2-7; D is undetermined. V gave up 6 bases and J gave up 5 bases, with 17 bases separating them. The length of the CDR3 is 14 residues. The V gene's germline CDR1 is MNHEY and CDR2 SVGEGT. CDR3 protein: CASSSPKLSHEQYF. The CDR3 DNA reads TGTGCCAGCAGCTCCCCGAAATTGAGCCACGAGCAGTACTTC.

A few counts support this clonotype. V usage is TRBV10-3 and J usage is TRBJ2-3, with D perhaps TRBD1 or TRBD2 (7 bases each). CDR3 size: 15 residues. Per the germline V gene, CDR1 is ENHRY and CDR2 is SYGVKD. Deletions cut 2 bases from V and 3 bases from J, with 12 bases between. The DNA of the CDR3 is TGTGCCATCAGTGAGGACAGGGAGGGGACAGATACGCAGTATTTT. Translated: CAISEDREGTDTQYF.

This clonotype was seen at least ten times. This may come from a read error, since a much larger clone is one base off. The CDR3 spells CASSLGSSGANVRTF. The CDR3 bases are TGCGCCAGCAGCCTCGGGTCCTCTGGGGCCAACGTCCGGACTTTC. The chain joins TRBV5-1 to TRBJ2-6; perhaps TRBD1 as D (5 bases). Germline CDR1 SGHRS, CDR2 YFSETQ. The CDR3 is 15 residues long.

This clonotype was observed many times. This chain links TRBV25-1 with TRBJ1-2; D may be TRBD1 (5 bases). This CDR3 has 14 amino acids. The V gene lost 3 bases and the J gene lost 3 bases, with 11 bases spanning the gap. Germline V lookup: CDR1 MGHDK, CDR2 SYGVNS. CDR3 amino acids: CASSDAGRDYGYTF. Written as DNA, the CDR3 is TGTGCCAGCAGTGATGCAGGGAGGGACTATGGCTACACCTTC.

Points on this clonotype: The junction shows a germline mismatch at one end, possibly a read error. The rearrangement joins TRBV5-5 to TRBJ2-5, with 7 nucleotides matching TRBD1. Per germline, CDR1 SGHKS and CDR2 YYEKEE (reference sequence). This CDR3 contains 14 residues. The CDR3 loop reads CASSLGQIQVTQYF. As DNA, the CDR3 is TGTGCCAGCAGCCTGGGACAGATCCAAGTGACCCAGTACTTC.

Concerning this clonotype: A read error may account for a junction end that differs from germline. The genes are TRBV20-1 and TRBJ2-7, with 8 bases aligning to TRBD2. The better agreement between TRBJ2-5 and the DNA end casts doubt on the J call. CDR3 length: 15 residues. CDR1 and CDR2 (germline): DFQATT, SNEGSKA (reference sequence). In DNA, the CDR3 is TGCAGTGCTAGAGAGCGGGGGGTCCTCCAAGGGACCCAGTACTTC. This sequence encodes CSARERGVLQGTQYF.

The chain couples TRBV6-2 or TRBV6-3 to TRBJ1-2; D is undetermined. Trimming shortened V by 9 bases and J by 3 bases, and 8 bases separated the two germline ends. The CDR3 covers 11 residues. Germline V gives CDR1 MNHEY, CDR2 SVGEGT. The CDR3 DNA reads TGTGCCAGTGACGGAGACTATGGCTACACCTTC. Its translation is CASDGDYGYTF.

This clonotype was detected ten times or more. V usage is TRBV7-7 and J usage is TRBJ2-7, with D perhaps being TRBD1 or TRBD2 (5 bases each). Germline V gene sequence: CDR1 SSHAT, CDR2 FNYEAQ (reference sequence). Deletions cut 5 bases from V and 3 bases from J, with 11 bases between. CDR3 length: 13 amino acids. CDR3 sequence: CASSRDRDYEQYF. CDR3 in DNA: TGTGCCAGCAGCCGGGACCGAGACTACGAGCAGTACTTC.

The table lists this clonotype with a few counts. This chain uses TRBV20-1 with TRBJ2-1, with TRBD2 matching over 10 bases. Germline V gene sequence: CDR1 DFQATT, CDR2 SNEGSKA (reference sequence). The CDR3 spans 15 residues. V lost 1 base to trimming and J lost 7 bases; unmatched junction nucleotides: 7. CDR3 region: CSARGTLAGVNEQFF. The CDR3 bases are TGCAGTGCTAGAGGGACCCTAGCGGGAGTAAATGAGCAGTTCTTC.